This T cell receptor beta chain was recorded in a study of T cell responses to AZD1222 COVID-19 vaccine (TCRdb year 2021). For the wider study: A total of under 250 trial participants underwent TCR sequencing, of whom about 210 had received two doses of AZD1222 and some 25 had received two doses of the MenACWY control vaccine. Trial participants were enrolled by age into 18-55, 56-69 and 70-plus year subgroups, with 148, 28 and 57 TCR-sequenced participants respectively.

Comment on this clone: This receptor's antigen is unknown. No clone much larger than this one lies a single base away; base qualities are absent.

Including the terminal cysteine and phenylalanine, the CDR3 comprises 14 residues. The read is trimmed to its CDR3 DNA, 42 bases read in frame from base 1. Via the germline V gene (reference sequence), CDR1 is LNHDA and CDR2 SQIVND. Trimming removed 7 bases from V and 7 bases from J; the gene matches leave 10 bases unexplained. The CDR3 regions of human TCRbeta chains were analyzed by immunosequencing. The authors' pipeline ran thus. TCRs in the repertoires were compared against a reference library of SARS-CoV-2-specific TCRs that had been generated with the MIRA antigen-specificity platform. Breadth was defined as the fraction of unique TCRs that were SARS-CoV-2-associated, and depth was defined as the fraction of total T cells that were SARS-CoV-2-associated. Using the MIRA data, each spike-specific TCR was assigned both to the spike region to which the TCR was reactive and to a CD4 or CD8 class. Log10-transformed breadth and depth values were compared by one-way ANOVA with Sidak's multiple comparisons tests. Sourced from immuneACCESS, this table was stored by TCRdb with only in-frame sequences that have V and J called. A share of the clones is absent; for the studies checked, an unresolved V gene accounts for under half, and the remainder has no known explanation. Clone size and V and J calls were adopted from that table, with D and trimming inferred from the DNA. This sample gives over 150,000 clones in total; approximately 88% of them show up just once. Of the sample, approximately 4.5% is held by the ten largest clones.

What the authors observed across the whole study: Most participants were white British and females outnumbered males, and the authors suggested that clonal diversity may have been underestimated. No day 14 peak-response samples were available, so repertoires were characterized only after the peak T cell response. In the small 56-69-year group, the increase in depth fell short of significance, most likely because of low power. A significant rise in spike-specific TCR breadth and depth was observed after two AZD1222 doses relative to day 0 and relative to MenACWY recipients. Conclusions about previously exposed vaccinees were limited because only six AZD1222 recipients were SARS-CoV-2 seropositive at baseline. Vaccine-associated CD4 TCRs spanned the whole spike protein, with dominant responses in regions 160-218 and 743-854. Reportedly, close to half of the unique spike-specific TCRs recognized epitopes lying outside the regions that are mutated in the B.1.351 and B.1.1.7 variants.

What this sample's time point label stands for: about 28 days (+/-7) after the second vaccine dose. AZD1222 recipients whose second dose came at about 4 weeks and those whose second dose came at about 12 weeks were combined into one group, since spike-specific TCR depth and breadth did not differ between the two schedules. Samples from vaccinated people were obtained from the UK trials COV001 and COV002, which included a single-blind randomized controlled phase 2/3 trial of AZD1222 (ChAdOx1 nCoV-19) in healthy adults. Trial participant PBMC samples were collected at day 0 and day 28 after the second dose for TCRbeta chain sequencing.

Specimen: peripheral blood, collected 28 days after the second AZD1222 dose. This sequence was found in an adult who received the AZD1222 COVID-19 vaccine. Recombination joined TRBV19 with TRBJ1-1; 9 bases in between match TRBD1. The CDR3 reads CASKIVGQGGEAFF. The DNA is TGTGCCAGTAAGATTGTGGGACAGGGTGGTGAAGCTTTCTTT.